This T cell receptor beta chain was profiled in a study of blood T cell repertoires in COVID-19. Overall study: Some COVID-19 samples were acute and others convalescent; all came from the United States, Italy and Spain. Sample material is recorded as cDNA or gDNA derived from T cells, B-cell-depleted T cells, or PBMCs.

The CDR3 has 15 amino acids. Germline CDR1 SGHTA, CDR2 FQGTGA. J gave up 0 bases and V 4 bases, and 4 bases lay outside the gene matches. The sample holds one count of this clone. In the authors' methods: Amplification of reference gene primers was used by the study to estimate nucleated cell counts. Produced via immunoSEQ multiplex PCR; TCRdb's table is partial and in-frame only. That table supplies the V and J calls and clone size; D and trimming were determined from the DNA. The sample shows hundreds of thousands of clones, roughly 90% of them seen only once. Sequencing input: peripheral blood. This receptor was identified in a woman in her thirties or forties with COVID-19, enrolled during active disease. The rearrangement links TRBV7-3 to TRBJ1-1, with 8 bases matching TRBD1. Here the CDR3 reads CASSSWTGMNTEAFF. The CDR3 coding sequence is TGTGCCAGCAGCTCCTGGACAGGGATGAACACTGAAGCTTTCTTT.